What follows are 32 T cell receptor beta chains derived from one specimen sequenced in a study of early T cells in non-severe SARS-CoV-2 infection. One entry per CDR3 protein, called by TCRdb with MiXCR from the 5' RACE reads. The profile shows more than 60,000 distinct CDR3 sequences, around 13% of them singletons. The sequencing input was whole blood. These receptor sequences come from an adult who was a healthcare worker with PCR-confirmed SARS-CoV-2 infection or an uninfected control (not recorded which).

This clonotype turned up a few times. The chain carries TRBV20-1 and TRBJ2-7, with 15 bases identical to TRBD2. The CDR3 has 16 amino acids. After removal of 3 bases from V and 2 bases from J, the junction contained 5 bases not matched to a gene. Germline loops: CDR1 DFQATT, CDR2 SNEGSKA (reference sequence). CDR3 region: CSASGTSGRLAYEQYF. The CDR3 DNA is TGCAGTGCTAGCGGGACTAGCGGGAGGCTAGCCTACGAGCAGTACTTC.

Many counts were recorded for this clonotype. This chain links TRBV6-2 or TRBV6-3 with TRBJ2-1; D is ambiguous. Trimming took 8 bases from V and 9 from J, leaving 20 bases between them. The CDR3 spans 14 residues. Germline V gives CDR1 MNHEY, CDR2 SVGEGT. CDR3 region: CASAWTYPGGEQFF. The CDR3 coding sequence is TGTGCCAGCGCCTGGACGTACCCTGGCGGTGAGCAGTTCTTC.

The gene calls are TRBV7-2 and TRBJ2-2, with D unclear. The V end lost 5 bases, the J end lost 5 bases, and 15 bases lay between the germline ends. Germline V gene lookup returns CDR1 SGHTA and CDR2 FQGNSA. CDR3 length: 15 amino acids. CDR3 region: CASSPLGGRTGELFF. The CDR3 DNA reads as TGTGCCAGCAGCCCCCTGGGCGGTAGGACCGGGGAGCTGTTTTTT.

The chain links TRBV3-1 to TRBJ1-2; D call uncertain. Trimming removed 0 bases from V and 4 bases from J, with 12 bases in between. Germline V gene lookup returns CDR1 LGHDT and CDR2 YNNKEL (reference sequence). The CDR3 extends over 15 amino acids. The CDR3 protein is CASSQDQTFFYGYTF. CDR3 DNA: TGTGCCAGCAGCCAAGATCAGACTTTTTTCTATGGCTACACCTTC.

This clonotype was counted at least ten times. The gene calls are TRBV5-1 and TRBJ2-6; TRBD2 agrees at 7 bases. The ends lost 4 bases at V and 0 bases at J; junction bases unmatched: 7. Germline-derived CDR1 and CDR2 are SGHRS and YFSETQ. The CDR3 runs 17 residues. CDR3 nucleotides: TGCGCCAGCAGCACTAGCGCAACGAGCTCTGGGGCCAACGTCCTGACTTTC. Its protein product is CASSTSATSSGANVLTF.

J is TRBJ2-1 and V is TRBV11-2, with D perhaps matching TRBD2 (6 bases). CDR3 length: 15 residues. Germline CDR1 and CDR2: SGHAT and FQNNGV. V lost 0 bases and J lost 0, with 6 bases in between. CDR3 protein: CASSLDGSSYNEQFF. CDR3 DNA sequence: TGTGCCAGCAGCTTAGACGGGAGCTCCTACAATGAGCAGTTCTTC.

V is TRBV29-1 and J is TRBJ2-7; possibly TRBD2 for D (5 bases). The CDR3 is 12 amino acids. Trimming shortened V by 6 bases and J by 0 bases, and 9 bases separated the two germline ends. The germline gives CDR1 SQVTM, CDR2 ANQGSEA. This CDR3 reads CSVTGSSYEQYF. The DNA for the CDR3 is TGCAGCGTGACGGGGAGCTCCTACGAGCAGTACTTC.

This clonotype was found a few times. The CDR3 nucleotides read TGCGCCAGCAGCCCTTCACCGGGACTAGTGTCAAATGAGCAGTTCTTC. Translated, it gives CASSPSPGLVSNEQFF. The chain combines TRBV4-1 with TRBJ2-1, with TRBD2 matching 8 bases. Trimming took 4 bases from V and 7 from J; bases not matched to a gene: 12. This CDR3 contains 16 residues. CDR1 is MGHRA, CDR2 YSYEKL, per germline.

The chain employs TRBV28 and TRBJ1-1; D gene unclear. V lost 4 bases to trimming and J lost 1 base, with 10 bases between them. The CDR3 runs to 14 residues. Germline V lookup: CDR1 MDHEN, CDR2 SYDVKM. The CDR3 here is CASSSDLPNTEAFF. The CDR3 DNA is TGTGCCAGCAGTTCAGACTTACCGAACACTGAAGCTTTCTTT.

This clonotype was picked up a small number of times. CDR3 sequence reads: CASSRPTDGSSGNTIYF. The CDR3 DNA follows: TGTGCCAGCAGTCGCCCGACCGACGGGAGCTCTGGAAACACCATATATTTT. The chain carries TRBV28 and TRBJ1-3; D remains ambiguous. The V and J ends lost 5 bases and 0 bases respectively, with 17 bases between them. The CDR3 length is 17 residues. Looked up from germline, CDR1 is MDHEN and CDR2 is SYDVKM.

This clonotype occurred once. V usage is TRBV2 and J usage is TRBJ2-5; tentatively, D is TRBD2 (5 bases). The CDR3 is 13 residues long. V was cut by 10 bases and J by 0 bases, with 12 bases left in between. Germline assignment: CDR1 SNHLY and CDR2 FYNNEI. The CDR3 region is CATEGAYQETQYF. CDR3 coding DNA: TGTGCCACTGAGGGTGCTTACCAAGAGACCCAGTACTTC. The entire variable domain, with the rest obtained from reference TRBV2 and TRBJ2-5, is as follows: EPEVTQTPSHQVTQMGQEVILRCVPISNHLYFYWYRQILGQKVEFLVSFYNNEISEKSEIFDDQFSVERPDGSNFTLKIRSTKLEDSAMYFCATEGAYQETQYFGPGTRLLVL.

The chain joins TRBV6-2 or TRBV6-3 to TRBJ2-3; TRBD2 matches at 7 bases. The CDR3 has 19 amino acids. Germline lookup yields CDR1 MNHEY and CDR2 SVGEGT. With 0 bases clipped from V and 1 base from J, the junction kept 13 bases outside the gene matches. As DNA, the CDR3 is TGTGCCAGCAGTTACTCGAAGGCGGCGGGAGAAATGGGCACAGATACGCAGTATTTT. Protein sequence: CASSYSKAAGEMGTDTQYF.

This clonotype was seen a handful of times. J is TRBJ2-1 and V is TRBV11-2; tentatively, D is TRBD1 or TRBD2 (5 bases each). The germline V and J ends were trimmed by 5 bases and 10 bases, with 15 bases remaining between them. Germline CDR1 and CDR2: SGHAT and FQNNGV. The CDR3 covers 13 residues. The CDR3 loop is CASSPGPTGEQFF. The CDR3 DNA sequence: TGTGCCAGCAGCCCGGGGCCTACGGGGGAGCAGTTCTTC.

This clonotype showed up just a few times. The CDR3 DNA reads as TGTGCCACCAGTGCTTTAGGACGGGACCGAAACTATGGCTACACCTTC. This encodes CATSALGRDRNYGYTF. The gene calls are TRBV24-1 and TRBJ1-2; TRBD1 is a possible D gene (5 bases). V gave up 5 bases and J gave up 2 bases, with 17 bases separating them. Germline values: CDR1 KGHDR, CDR2 SFDVKD. This CDR3 has 16 residues.

The CDR3 spells CSARGIQPRLAGNPADNEQFF. CDR3 in DNA: TGCAGTGCTAGAGGCATCCAACCTCGGCTAGCGGGAAACCCAGCAGACAATGAGCAGTTCTTC. The genes are TRBV20-1 and TRBJ2-1, with TRBD2 matching over 9 bases. In germline, CDR1 is DFQATT, CDR2 SNEGSKA (reference sequence). This CDR3 is 21 amino acids long. Germline trimming cut 1 base from V and 5 bases from J; bases unmatched to any gene: 24.

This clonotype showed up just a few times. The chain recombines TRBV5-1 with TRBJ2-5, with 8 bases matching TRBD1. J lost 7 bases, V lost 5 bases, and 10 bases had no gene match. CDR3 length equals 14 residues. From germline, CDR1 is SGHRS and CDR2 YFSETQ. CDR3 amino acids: CASRQTGEAGTQYF. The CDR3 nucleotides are TGCGCCAGCAGACAGACAGGGGAGGCTGGGACCCAGTACTTC.

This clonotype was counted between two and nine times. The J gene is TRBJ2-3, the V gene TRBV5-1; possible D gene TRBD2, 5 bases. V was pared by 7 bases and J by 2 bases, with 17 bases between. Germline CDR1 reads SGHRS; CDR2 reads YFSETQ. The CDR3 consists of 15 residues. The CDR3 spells CASGTRLTDTDTQYF. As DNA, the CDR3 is TGCGCCAGCGGAACTAGACTTACAGACACAGATACGCAGTATTTT.

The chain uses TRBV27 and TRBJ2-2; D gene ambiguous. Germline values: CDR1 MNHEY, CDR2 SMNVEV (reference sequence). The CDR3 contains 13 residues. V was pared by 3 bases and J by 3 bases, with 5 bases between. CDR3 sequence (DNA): TGTGCCAGCAGTTTTCTAGACACCGGGGAGCTGTTTTTT. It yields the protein CASSFLDTGELFF.

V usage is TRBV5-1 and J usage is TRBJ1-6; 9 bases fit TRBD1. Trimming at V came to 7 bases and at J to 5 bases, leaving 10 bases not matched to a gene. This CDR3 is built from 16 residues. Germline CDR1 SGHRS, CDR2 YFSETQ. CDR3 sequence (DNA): TGCGCCAGCTCCCCCGAGACAGGGGGAAATAATTCACCCCTCCACTTT. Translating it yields CASSPETGGNNSPLHF. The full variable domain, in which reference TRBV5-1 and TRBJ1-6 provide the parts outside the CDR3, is KAGVTQTPRYLIKTRGQQVTLSCSPISGHRSVSWYQQTPGQGLQFLFEYFSETQRNKGNFPGRFSGRQFSNSRSEMNVSTLELGDSALYLCASSPETGGNNSPLHFGNGTRLTVT.

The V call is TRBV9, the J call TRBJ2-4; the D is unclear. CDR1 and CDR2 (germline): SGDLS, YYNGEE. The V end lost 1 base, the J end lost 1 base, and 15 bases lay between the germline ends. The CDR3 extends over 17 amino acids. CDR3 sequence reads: CASSVSVQNDAKNIQYF. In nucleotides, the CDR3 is TGTGCCAGCAGCGTATCGGTACAAAACGACGCCAAAAACATTCAGTACTTC.

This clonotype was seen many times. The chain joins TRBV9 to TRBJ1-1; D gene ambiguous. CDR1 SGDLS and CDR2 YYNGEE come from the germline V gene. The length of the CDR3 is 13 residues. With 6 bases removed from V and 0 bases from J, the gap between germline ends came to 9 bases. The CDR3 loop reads CASKDRMNTEAFF. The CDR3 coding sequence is TGTGCCAGCAAGGACCGAATGAACACTGAAGCTTTCTTT. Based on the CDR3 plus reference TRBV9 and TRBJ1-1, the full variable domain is DSGVTQTPKHLITATGQRVTLRCSPRSGDLSVYWYQQSLDQGLQFLIQYYNGEERAKGNILERFSAQQFPDLHSELNLSSLELGDSALYFCASKDRMNTEAFFGQGTRLTVV.

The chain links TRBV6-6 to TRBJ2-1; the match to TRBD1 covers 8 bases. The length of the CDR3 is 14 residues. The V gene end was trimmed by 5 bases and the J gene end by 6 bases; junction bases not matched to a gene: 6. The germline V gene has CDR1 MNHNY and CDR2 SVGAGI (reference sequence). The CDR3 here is CASSPGQGSNEQFF. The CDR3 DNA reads TGTGCCAGCAGTCCCGGACAGGGCTCCAATGAGCAGTTCTTC.

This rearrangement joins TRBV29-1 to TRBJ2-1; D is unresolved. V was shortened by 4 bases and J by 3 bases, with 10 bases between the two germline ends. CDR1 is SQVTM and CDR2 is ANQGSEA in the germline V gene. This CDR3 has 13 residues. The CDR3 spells CSVGSGHYNEQFF. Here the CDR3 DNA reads TGCAGCGTTGGGAGTGGCCACTACAATGAGCAGTTCTTC.

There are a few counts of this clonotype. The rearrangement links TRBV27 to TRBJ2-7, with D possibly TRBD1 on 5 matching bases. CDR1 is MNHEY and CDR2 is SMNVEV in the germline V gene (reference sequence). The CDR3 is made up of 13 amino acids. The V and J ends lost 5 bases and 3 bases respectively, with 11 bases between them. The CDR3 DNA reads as TGTGCCAGCAGTGTTGACAGCAACTACGAGCAGTACTTC. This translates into CASSVDSNYEQYF.

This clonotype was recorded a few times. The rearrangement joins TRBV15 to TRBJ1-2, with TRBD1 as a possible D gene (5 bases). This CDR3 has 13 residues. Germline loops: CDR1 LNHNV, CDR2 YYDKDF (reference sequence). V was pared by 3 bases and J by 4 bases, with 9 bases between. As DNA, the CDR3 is TGTGCCACCAGCAGTGGGGGGAGCTATGGCTACACCTTC. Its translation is CATSSGGSYGYTF.

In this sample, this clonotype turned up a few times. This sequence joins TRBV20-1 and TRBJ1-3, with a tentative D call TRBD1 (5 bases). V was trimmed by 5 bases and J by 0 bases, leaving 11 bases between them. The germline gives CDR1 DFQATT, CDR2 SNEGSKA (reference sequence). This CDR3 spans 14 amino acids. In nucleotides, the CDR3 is TGCAGTGCTGAGAGGGGTAACTCTGGAAACACCATATATTTT. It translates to CSAERGNSGNTIYF.

CDR3 in amino acids: CASSLPTGGNEKLFF. CDR3 coding DNA: TGTGCCAGCAGCTTACCCACAGGGGGAAATGAAAAACTGTTTTTT. The chain carries TRBV7-2 and TRBJ1-4, with TRBD1 identical over 8 bases. Germline loops: CDR1 SGHTA, CDR2 FQGNSA. There are 15 residues in the CDR3. The V segment lost 2 bases and the J segment 5 bases; nucleotides outside the gene matches: 4.

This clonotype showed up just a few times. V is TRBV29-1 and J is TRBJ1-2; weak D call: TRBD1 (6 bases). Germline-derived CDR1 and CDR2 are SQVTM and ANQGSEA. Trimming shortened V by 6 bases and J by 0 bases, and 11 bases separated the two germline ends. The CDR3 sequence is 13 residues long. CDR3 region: CSVQGQANYGYTF. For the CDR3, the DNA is TGCAGCGTGCAGGGGCAAGCTAACTATGGCTACACCTTC.

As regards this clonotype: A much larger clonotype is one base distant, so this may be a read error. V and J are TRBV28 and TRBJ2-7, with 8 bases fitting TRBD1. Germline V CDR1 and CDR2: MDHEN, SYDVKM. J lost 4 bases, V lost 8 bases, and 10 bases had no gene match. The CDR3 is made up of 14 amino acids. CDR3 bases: TGTGCCAGCCACCCGACAGGGGCCCAATACGAGCAGTACTTC. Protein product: CASHPTGAQYEQYF. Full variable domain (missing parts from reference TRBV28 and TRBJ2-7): DVKVTQSSRYLVKRTGEKVFLECVQDMDHENMFWYRQDPGLGLRLIYFSYDVKMKEKGDIPEGYSVSREKKERFSLILESASTNQTSMYLCASHPTGAQYEQYFGPGTRLTVT.

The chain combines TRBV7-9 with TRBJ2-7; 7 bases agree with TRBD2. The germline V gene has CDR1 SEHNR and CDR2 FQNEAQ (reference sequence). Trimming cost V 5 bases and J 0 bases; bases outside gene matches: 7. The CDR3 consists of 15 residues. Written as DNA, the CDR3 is TGTGCCAGCAGCGTCTCTGGCGGGAGCTCCTACGAGCAGTACTTC. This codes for CASSVSGGSSYEQYF.

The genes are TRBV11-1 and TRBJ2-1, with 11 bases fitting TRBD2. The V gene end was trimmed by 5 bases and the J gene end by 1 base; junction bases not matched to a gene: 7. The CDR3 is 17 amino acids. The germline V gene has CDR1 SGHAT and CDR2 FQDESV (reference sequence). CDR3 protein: CASSPGRLAGSYNEQFF. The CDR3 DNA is TGTGCCAGCAGCCCTGGGAGACTAGCGGGATCCTACAATGAGCAGTTCTTC.

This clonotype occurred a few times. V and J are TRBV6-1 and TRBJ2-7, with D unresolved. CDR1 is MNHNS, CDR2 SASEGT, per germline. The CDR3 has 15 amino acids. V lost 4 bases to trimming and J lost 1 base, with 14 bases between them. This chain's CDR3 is CASSASPSLSYEQYF. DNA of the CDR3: TGTGCCAGCAGTGCAAGTCCATCCCTTTCCTACGAGCAGTACTTC.